The T cell receptor (beta chain) described here comes from a study of blood T cell repertoires in COVID-19. V lost 2 bases to trimming and J lost 0 bases, with 8 bases between them. The CDR3 totals 15 residues. The V gene's germline CDR1 is SGHDT and CDR2 YYEEEE. Original handling: Reference gene primer amplification in the assay estimated nucleated cell counts. The assay was immunoSEQ multiplex PCR, and TCRdb's table has in-frame clones only and misses some. From that table come the V and J calls and clone size; the DNA was used to work out D and trimming. The sample carries under 250,000 clones, about 84% recorded once.

The TCR was taken from a human donor in a cohort sampled during active COVID-19. The V and J genes are TRBV5-6 and TRBJ2-2, with D uncertain. Sequenced material: peripheral blood. The CDR3, as DNA: TGTGCCAGCAGCTTTCGGGTTTCGAACACCGGGGAGCTGTTTTTT. Translation gives CASSFRVSNTGELFF.